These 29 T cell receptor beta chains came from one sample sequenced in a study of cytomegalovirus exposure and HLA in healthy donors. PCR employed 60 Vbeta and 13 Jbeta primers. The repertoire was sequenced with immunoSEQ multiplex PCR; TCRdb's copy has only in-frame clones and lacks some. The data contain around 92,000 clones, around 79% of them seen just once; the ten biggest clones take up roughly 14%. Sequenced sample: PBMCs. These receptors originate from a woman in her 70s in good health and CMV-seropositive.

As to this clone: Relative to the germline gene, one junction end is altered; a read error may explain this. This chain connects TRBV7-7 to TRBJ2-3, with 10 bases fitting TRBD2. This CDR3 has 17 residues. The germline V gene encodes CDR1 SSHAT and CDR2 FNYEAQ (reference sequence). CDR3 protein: CASSLAPSGGGTDTQYF. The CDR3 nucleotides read TGTGCTAGCAGCTTAGCGCCTAGCGGGGGTGGCACAGATACGCAGTATTTT.

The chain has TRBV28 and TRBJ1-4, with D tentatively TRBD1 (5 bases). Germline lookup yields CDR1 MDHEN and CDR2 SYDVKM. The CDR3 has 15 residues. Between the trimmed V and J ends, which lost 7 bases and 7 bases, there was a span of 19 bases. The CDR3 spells CASTRWAGLGEKLFF. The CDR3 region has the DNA TGTGCCAGCACCCGATGGGCAGGGCTGGGTGAAAAACTGTTTTTT.

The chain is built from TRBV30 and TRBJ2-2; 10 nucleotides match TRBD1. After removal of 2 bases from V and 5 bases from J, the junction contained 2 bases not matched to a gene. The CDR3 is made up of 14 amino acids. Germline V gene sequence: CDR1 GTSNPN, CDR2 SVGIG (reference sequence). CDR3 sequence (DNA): TGTGCCTGGAGTTGGACAGGGGGAACCGGGGAGCTGTTTTTT. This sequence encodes CAWSWTGGTGELFF. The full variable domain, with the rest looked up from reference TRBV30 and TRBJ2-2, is SQTIHQWPATLVQPVGSPLSLECTVEGTSNPNLYWYRQAAGRGLQLLFYSVGIGQISSEVPQNLSASRPQDRQFILSSKKLLLSDSGFYLCAWSWTGGTGELFFGEGSRLTVL.

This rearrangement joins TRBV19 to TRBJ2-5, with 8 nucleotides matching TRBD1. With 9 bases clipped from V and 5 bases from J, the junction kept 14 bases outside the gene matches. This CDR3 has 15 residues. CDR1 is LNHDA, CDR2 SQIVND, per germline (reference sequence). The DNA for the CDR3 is TGTGCCAGCAAACTGCAAGCAGGGGGCACGGAGACCCAGTACTTC. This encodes CASKLQAGGTETQYF. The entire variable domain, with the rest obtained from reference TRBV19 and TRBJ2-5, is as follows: DGGITQSPKYLFRKEGQNVTLSCEQNLNHDAMYWYRQDPGQGLRLIYYSQIVNDFQKGDIAEGYSVSREKKESFPLTVTSAQKNPTAFYLCASKLQAGGTETQYFGPGTRLLVL.

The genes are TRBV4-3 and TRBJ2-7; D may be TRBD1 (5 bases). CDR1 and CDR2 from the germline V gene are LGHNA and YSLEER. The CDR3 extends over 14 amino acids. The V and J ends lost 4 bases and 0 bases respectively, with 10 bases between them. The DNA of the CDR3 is TGCGCCAGCAGCCGCGACAGTCTCTCCTACGAGCAGTACTTC. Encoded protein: CASSRDSLSYEQYF.

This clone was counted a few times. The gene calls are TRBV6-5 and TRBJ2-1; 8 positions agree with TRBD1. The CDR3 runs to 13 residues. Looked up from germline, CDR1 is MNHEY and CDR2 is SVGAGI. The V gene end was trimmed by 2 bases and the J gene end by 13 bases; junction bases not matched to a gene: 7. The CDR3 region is CASSYVDRGLQFF. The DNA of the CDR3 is TGTGCCAGCAGTTACGTTGACAGGGGCCTACAGTTCTTC.

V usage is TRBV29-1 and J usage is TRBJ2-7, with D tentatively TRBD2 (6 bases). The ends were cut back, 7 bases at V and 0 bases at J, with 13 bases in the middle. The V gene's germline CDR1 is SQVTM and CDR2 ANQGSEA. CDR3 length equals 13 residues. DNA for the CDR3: TGCAGCGCCCGGGTGGACTACTCCTACGAGCAGTACTTC. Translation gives CSARVDYSYEQYF.

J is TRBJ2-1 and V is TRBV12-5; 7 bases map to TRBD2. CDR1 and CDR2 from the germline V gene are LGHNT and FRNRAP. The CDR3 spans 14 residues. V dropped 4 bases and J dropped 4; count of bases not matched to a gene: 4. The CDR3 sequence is CASGSGLGYNEQFF. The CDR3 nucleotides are TGTGCTAGTGGTTCCGGACTAGGGTACAATGAGCAGTTCTTC.

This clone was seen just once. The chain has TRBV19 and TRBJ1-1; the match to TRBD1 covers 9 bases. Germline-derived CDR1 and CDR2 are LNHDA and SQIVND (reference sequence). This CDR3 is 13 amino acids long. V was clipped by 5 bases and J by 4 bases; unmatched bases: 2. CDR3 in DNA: TGTGCCAGTAGTCAGACAGGGGGCACTGAAGCTTTCTTT. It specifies CASSQTGGTEAFF.

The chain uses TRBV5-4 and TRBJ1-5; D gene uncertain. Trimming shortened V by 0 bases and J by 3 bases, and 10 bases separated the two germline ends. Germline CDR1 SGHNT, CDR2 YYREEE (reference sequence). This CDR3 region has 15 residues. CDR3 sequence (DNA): TGTGCCAGCAGCTTGGGCGGCAGCGTCAATCAGCCCCAGCATTTT. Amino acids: CASSLGGSVNQPQHF.

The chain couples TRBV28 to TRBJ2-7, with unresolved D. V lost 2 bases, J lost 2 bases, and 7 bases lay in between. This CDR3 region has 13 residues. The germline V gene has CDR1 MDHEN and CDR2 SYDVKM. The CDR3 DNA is TGTGCCAGCAGTTTAGGGCATCCCTACGAGCAGTACTTC. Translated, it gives CASSLGHPYEQYF.

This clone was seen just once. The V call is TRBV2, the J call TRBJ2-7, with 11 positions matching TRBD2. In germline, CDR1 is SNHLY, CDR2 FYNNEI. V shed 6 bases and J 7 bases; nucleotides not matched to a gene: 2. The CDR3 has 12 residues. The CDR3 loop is CASSLAGGEQYF. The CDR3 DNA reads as TGTGCCAGCAGCCTAGCGGGAGGAGAGCAGTACTTC.

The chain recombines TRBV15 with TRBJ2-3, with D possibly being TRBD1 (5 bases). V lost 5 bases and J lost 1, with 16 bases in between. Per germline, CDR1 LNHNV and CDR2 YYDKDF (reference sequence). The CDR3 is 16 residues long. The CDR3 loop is CATSEQQAAGTDTQYF. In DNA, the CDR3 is TGTGCCACCAGCGAACAACAGGCGGCTGGCACAGATACGCAGTATTTT. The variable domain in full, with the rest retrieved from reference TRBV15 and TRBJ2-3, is DAMVIQNPRYQVTQFGKPVTLSCSQTLNHNVMYWYQQKSSQAPKLLFHYYDKDFNNEADTPDNFQSRRPNTSFCFLDIRSPGLGDTAMYLCATSEQQAAGTDTQYFGPGTRLTVL.

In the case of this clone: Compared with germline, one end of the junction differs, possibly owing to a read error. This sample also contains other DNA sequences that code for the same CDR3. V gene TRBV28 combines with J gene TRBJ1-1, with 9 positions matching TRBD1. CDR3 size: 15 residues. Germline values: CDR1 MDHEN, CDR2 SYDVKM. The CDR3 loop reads CASSPPRDRVTEAFF. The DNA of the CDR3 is TGTGCCAGCAGTCCGCCCCGGGACAGGGTCACTGAGGCTTTCTTT.

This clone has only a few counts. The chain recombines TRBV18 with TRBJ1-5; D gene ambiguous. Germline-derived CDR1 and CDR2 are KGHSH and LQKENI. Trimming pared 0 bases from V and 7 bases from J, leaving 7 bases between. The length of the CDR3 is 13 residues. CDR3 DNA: TGTGCCAGCTCACCACCGGAGGAACAGCCCCAGCATTTT. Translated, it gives CASSPPEEQPQHF. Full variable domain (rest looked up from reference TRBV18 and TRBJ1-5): NAGVMQNPRHLVRRRGQEARLRCSPMKGHSHVYWYRQLPEEGLKFMVYLQKENIIDESGMPKERFSAEFPKEGPSILRIQQVVRGDSAAYFCASSPPEEQPQHFGDGTRLSIL.

This CDR3 reads CSVVASFRETQYF. CDR3 coding DNA: TGCAGCGTTGTGGCTAGCTTTAGAGAGACCCAGTACTTC. The chain employs TRBV29-1 and TRBJ2-5; maybe TRBD2 (5 bases). Germline-derived CDR1 and CDR2 are SQVTM and ANQGSEA. The CDR3 runs to 13 residues. V shed 4 bases and J shed 4 bases, with 13 bases lying between them.

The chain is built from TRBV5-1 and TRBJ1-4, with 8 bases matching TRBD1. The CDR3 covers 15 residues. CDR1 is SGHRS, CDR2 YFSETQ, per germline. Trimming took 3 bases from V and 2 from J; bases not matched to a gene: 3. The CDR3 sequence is CASSWRTGTNEKLFF. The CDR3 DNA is TGCGCCAGCAGCTGGAGGACAGGGACTAATGAAAAACTGTTTTTT.

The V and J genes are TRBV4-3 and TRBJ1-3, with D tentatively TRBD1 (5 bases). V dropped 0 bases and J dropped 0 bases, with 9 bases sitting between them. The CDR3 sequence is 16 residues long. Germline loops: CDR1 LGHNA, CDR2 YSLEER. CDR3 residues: CASSQERGFSGNTIYF. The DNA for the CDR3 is TGCGCCAGCAGCCAAGAACGGGGGTTCTCTGGAAACACCATATATTTT.

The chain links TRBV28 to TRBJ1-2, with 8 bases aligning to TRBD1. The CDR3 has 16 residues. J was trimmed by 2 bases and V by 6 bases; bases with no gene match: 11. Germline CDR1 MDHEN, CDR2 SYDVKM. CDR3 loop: CASSPAGQEPNYGYTF. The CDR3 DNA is TGTGCCAGCAGCCCGGCGGGACAGGAGCCAAACTATGGCTACACCTTC.

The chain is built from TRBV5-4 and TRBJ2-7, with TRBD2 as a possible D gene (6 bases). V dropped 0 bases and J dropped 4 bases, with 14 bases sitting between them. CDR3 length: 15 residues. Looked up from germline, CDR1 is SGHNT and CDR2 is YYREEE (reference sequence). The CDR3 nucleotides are TGTGCCAGCAGCTTGGAGGGGATAGCGGAATACGAGCAGTACTTC. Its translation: CASSLEGIAEYEQYF.

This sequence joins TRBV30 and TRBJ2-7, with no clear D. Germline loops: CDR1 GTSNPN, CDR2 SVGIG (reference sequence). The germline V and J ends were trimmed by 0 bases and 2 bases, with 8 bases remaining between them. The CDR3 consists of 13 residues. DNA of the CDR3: TGTGCCTGGAGTGTACGACTGACCTACGAGCAGTACTTC. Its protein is CAWSVRLTYEQYF.

As DNA, the CDR3 is TGTGCCAGCAGCCCGCCGGGTCAGCCCCAGCATTTT. Encoded protein: CASSPPGQPQHF. This chain joins TRBV28 and TRBJ1-5; D unclear. CDR1 is MDHEN and CDR2 is SYDVKM in the germline V gene. The CDR3 runs to 12 residues. V shed 6 bases and J shed 6 bases, with 9 bases lying between them.

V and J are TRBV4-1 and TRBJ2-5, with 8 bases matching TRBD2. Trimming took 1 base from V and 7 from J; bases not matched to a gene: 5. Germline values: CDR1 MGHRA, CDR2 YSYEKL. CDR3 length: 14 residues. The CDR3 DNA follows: TGCGCCAGCAGCCAAGCGGGGGGGCCCCTGACCCAGTACTTC. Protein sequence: CASSQAGGPLTQYF.

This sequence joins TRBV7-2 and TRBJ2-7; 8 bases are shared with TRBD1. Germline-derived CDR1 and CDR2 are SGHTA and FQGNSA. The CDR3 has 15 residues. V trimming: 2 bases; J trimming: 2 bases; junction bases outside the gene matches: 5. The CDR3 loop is CASSLSVDRAYEQYF. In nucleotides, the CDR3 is TGTGCCAGCAGCTTATCAGTGGACAGGGCCTACGAGCAGTACTTC.

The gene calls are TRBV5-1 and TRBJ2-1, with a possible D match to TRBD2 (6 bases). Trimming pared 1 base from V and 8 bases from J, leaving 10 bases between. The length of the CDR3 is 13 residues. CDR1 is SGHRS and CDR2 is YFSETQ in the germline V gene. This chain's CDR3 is CASSLNGGDEQFF. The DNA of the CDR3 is TGCGCCAGCAGCTTGAACGGAGGGGATGAGCAGTTCTTC.

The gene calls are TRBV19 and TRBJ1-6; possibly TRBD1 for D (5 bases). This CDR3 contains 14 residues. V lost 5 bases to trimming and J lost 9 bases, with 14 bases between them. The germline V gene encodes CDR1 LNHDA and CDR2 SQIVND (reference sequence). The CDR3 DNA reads TGTGCCAGTAGTGATCAGGGCGTTGGTTCACCCCTCCACTTT. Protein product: CASSDQGVGSPLHF.

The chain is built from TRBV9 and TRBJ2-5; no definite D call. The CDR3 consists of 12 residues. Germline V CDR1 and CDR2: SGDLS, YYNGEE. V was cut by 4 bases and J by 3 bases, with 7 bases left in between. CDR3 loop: CASSPQEETQYF. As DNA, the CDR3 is TGTGCCAGCAGCCCCCAGGAAGAGACCCAGTACTTC. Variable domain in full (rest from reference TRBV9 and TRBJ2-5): DSGVTQTPKHLITATGQRVTLRCSPRSGDLSVYWYQQSLDQGLQFLIQYYNGEERAKGNILERFSAQQFPDLHSELNLSSLELGDSALYFCASSPQEETQYFGPGTRLLVL.

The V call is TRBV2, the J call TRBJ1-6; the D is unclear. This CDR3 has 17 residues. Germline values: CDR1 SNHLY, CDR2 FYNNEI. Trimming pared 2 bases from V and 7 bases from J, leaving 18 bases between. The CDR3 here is CASSEFAWGGKNSPLHF. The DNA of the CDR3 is TGTGCCAGCAGTGAATTCGCGTGGGGAGGGAAAAATTCACCCCTCCACTTT.

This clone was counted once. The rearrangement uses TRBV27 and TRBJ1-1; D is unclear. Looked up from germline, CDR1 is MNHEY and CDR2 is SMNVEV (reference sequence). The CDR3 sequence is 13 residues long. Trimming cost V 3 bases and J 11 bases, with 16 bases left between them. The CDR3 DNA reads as TGTGCCAGCAGTTTCAGTTCGGTCAGCGAGGCTTTCTTT. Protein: CASSFSSVSEAFF.